The rows below give T cell receptor beta chains drawn from one sample of a study of response to subunit inactivated influenza vaccine. TCRdb ran MiXCR on the RT-PCR reads and lists one entry per CDR3 protein. The top ten clones hold around 13% of a sample with roughly 570,000 distinct CDR3 sequences, over 10% of them seen once. The sample consisted of PBMCs from blood, taken roughly 47 days after vaccination. All receptors derive from a man aged 50 or older who received an inactivated influenza vaccine. The conserved cysteine and the conserved F or W are not part of the CDR3 here. Fields, in order: V gene, CDR3 length, J gene, clone size, CDR3 protein. Part of the rows lack a size; the others show once, few, many or a class for expanded clones.

>TRBV4-1|11|TRBJ1-4|.
ASSQPGGEKLF
>TRBV19|11|TRBJ1-5|.
ASKTASNQPQH
>TRBV7-6|13|TRBJ2-1|.
ASSLSGTNYNEQF
>TRBV5-6|14|TRBJ1-1|.
ASSFWGQGIVTEAF
>TRBV6-5|12|TRBJ2-7|many
ASSYRRDSNEQY
>TRBV28|13|TRBJ1-6|many
ASSPPGTIDSPLH
>TRBV4-2|14|TRBJ2-7|.
ASSQDRASPGYEQY
>TRBV4-3|11|TRBJ1-4|many
ASSQGVREKLF
>TRBV5-1|15|TRBJ1-3|few
ASSSDRSNPSGNTIY
>TRBV7-3|13|TRBJ2-1|.
ASSPSGRNYNEQF
>TRBV20-1|13|TRBJ1-2|few
SASNGQGADYGYT
>TRBV12-3/TRBV12-4|12|TRBJ1-1|few
ASSLSTAYTEAF
>TRBV29-1|11|TRBJ2-7|many
SARRAGDYEQY
>TRBV12-3/TRBV12-4|13|TRBJ2-3|few
ASSPGGQGRDTQY
>TRBV4-3|11|TRBJ2-7|.
ASSPGSAYEQY
>TRBV28|17|TRBJ2-1|.
ASSPPPGLAGGSYNEQF
>TRBV15|14|TRBJ2-1|.
ATSRDLAGGKHEQF
>TRBV12-3/TRBV12-4|10|TRBJ2-4|many
ASSFGVNIQY
>TRBV5-1|14|TRBJ2-3|many
ASSSGTSGGADTQY
>TRBV12-3/TRBV12-4|13|TRBJ1-5|few
ASRRTGTSNQPQH
>TRBV10-3|14|TRBJ2-3|few
AISESPASGTDTQY
>TRBV5-1|11|TRBJ2-3|.
ASSLQTTDTQY
>TRBV6-1|10|TRBJ2-7|few
ATRTLAYEQY
>TRBV5-8|13|TRBJ2-3|few
ASSTGLASTDTQY
>TRBV30|15|TRBJ2-7|.
AWSVPIRGRVSYEQY
>TRBV6-2/TRBV6-3|11|TRBJ2-2|.
ASKWVNTGELF
>TRBV5-1|10|TRBJ2-1|few
ASSHEYNEQF
>TRBV12-3/TRBV12-4|12|TRBJ1-2|many
ASSLRTGGYGYT
>TRBV20-1|16|TRBJ2-4|.
SARGQERINIAKNIQY
>TRBV29-1|10|TRBJ2-1|few
SVDYSYNEQF
>TRBV20-1|12|TRBJ1-3|few
SAIRGTEGNTIY
>TRBV4-3|12|TRBJ2-1|few
ASSQHSPSNEQF
>TRBV6-1|14|TRBJ2-3|.
ASSLRHLTSTDTQY
>TRBV12-3/TRBV12-4|13|TRBJ1-2|few
ASSLDRLRASGYT
>TRBV6-2/TRBV6-3|12|TRBJ2-5|few
ASRRTSGRQTQY
>TRBV25-1|11|TRBJ2-7|.
ASSDRGYEQQY
>TRBV27|17|TRBJ2-3|.
ASSLWAGTSGRSTDTQY
>TRBV24-1|14|TRBJ2-5|few
ATSDLEAGSLETQY
>TRBV18|14|TRBJ2-3|few
ASSSTTGGGTDTQY
>TRBV6-1|15|TRBJ2-1|few
ASSEGLAGGFHNEQF
>TRBV10-3|12|TRBJ1-5|.
AISEYSDNQPQH
>TRBV20-1|12|TRBJ1-5|many
SARTGVSNQPQH
>TRBV7-2|14|TRBJ2-2|many
ASSLGQGSNTGELF
>TRBV7-6|13|TRBJ2-3|few
ASSLERVWTDTQY
>TRBV15|12|TRBJ2-3|few
ATRASGRTDTQY
>TRBV20-1|13|TRBJ2-3|.
SARDLLAGWDTQY
>TRBV5-1|15|TRBJ1-5|.
ASSLSGQGAGNQPQH
>TRBV6-1|12|TRBJ2-2|.
ANSRGPNTGELF
>TRBV5-1|12|TRBJ2-7|few
ASSFATVTYEQY
>TRBV12-3/TRBV12-4|15|TRBJ2-3|.
AICSLLSGATPDTQY
>TRBV9|15|TRBJ2-1|few
ASSTGLAGGTNNEQF
>TRBV3-1|13|TRBJ2-7|.
ASSQWGSGAYEQY
>TRBV10-3|14|TRBJ2-6|.
AISETNPSGANVLT
>TRBV28|15|TRBJ2-7|.
ASPPLAQGEGVDEQY
>TRBV5-1|14|TRBJ2-1|many
ASSLRLADTYNEQF